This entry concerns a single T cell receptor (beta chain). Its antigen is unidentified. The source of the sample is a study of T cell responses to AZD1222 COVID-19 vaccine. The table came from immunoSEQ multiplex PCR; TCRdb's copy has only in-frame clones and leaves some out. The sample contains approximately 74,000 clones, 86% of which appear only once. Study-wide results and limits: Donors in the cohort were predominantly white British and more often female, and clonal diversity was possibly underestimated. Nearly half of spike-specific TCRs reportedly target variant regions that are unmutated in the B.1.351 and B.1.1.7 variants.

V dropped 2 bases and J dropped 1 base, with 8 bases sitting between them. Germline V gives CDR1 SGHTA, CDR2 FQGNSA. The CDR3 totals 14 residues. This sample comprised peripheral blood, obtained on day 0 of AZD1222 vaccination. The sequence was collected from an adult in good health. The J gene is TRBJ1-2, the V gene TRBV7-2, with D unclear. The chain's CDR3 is CASSLPGYNYGYTF. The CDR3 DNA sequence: TGTGCCAGCAGCTTACCCGGGTATAACTATGGCTACACCTTC.